This TCR beta chain was retrieved from a study of blood T cell repertoires in COVID-19. Study-level background: Specimens from acute and convalescent COVID-19 originated in the United States, Italy and Spain.

The Seattle patients, enrolled during active infection, were followed longitudinally. Here immunoSEQ multiplex PCR was the method, and the copy in TCRdb shows in-frame clones only, minus some. The sample lists 400,000 or so clones, approximately 90% occurring once. Notes on this clone: The same CDR3 can be traced to other DNA sequences in this sample.

This TCR came from a man between 18 and 29 years old with COVID-19, enrolled during active disease. The sample taken for sequencing was peripheral blood.

The CDR3, as DNA: TGCGCCAGCAGCTTAGGGGGGGATAATTCACCCCTCCACTTT. The encoded protein is CASSLGGDNSPLHF. V is TRBV5-1 and J is TRBJ1-6, with TRBD1 as a possible D gene (6 bases). Germline assignment: CDR1 SGHRS and CDR2 YFSETQ. There are 14 residues in the CDR3. V lost 2 bases to trimming and J lost 5 bases, with 8 bases between them.